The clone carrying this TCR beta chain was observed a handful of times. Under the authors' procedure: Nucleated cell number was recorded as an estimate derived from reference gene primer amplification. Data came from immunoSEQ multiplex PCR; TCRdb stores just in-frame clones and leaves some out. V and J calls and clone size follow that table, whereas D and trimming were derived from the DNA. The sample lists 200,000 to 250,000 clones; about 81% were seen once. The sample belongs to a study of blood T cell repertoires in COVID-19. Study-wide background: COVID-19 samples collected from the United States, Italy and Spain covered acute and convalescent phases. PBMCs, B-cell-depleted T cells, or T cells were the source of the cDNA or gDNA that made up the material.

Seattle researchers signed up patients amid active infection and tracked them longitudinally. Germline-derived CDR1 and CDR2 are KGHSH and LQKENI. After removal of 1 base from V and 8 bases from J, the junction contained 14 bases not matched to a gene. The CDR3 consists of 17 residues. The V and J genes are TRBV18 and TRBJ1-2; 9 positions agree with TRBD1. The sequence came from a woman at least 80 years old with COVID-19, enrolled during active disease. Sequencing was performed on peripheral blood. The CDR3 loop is CASSPQQPRDRVWGYTF. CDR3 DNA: TGTGCCAGCTCACCACAACAGCCCCGGGACAGGGTGTGGGGCTACACCTTC.